Listed below are T cell receptor beta chains from one sample, sequenced in a study of blood T cell repertoires in COVID-19. Profiling relied on immunoSEQ multiplex PCR, and the TCRdb table lists in-frame clones only, not all of them. Of about 170,000 clones listed, around 82% are singletons. The sequencing input was peripheral blood. Every receptor here comes from a man between 65 and 85 years old with active or convalescent COVID-19. The CDR3 runs from the conserved cysteine through the conserved F or W. Each record gives: clone size, D gene, J gene, V gene, CDR3 length, CDR3 DNA, CDR3 protein. The D gene is left open where the match is weak. For some rows the clone size is stated as once, few or many, or as a class when expanded; others skip it.

size: NA
D: NA
J: TRBJ2-7
V: TRBV24-1
length: 14
DNA: TGTGCCACCAGTGCAACAGGGAATGCCTACGAGCAGTACTTC
CDR3: CATSATGNAYEQYF

size: NA
D: TRBD2
J: TRBJ2-7
V: TRBV5-5
length: 15
DNA: TGTGCCAGCAGCCCCTTAGCGGGAGGGCTGGACGAGCAGTACTTC
CDR3: CASSPLAGGLDEQYF

size: few
D: NA
J: TRBJ2-2
V: TRBV6-2/TRBV6-3
length: 15
DNA: TGTGCCAGCAGCCTACCCCAGGGAAACACCGGGGAGCTGTTTTTT
CDR3: CASSLPQGNTGELFF

size: NA
D: NA
J: TRBJ1-5
V: TRBV6-5
length: 14
DNA: TGTGCCAGCAGATTGGGGCAGGGTCGTCAGCCCCAGCATTTT
CDR3: CASRLGQGRQPQHF

size: once
D: NA
J: TRBJ1-2
V: TRBV12-3/TRBV12-4
length: 13
DNA: TGTGCCAGCAACCTCCGGGGTGCCTATGGCTACACCTTC
CDR3: CASNLRGAYGYTF

size: NA
D: TRBD1
J: TRBJ2-1
V: TRBV5-4
length: 14
DNA: TGTGCCAGCAGCCGAGGACAGGGGGCTCATGAGCAGTTCTTC
CDR3: CASSRGQGAHEQFF

size: few
D: TRBD2
J: TRBJ2-1
V: TRBV18
length: 17
DNA: TGTGCCAGCTCACCCCGCTCAGGAGGCGGGAGGGCCAATGAGCAGTTCTTC
CDR3: CASSPRSGGGRANEQFF

size: NA
D: NA
J: TRBJ1-2
V: TRBV7-2
length: 12
DNA: TGTGCCAGCAGCTTAGCCTTCAGAGGCTACACCTTC
CDR3: CASSLAFRGYTF

size: NA
D: NA
J: TRBJ2-1
V: TRBV7-2
length: 13
DNA: TGTGCCAGCAGCTGGCGAGGGTGGGATGAGCAGTTCTTC
CDR3: CASSWRGWDEQFF

size: NA
D: NA
J: TRBJ1-5
V: TRBV28
length: 15
DNA: TGTGCCAGCAGTGCCAGGAGGAGGGGCAATCAGCCCCAGCATTTT
CDR3: CASSARRRGNQPQHF

size: NA
D: TRBD1
J: TRBJ2-3
V: TRBV5-1
length: 14
DNA: TGCGCCAGCAGCGTCCCGACAGGGTCAGATACGCAGTATTTT
CDR3: CASSVPTGSDTQYF

size: once
D: TRBD1
J: TRBJ1-5
V: TRBV7-9
length: 15
DNA: TGTGCCAGCAGCACCGACAGGGCCGGGAATCAGCCCCAGCATTTT
CDR3: CASSTDRAGNQPQHF

size: NA
D: NA
J: TRBJ1-1
V: TRBV3-1/TRBV3-2
length: 14
DNA: TGTGCCAGTAGGCAGGACAGTATGAACACTGAAGCTTTCTTT
CDR3: CASRQDSMNTEAFF

size: NA
D: TRBD1
J: TRBJ1-2
V: TRBV18
length: 14
DNA: TGTGCCAGCTCACCCGGACAGGGCCTATATGGCTACACCTTC
CDR3: CASSPGQGLYGYTF

size: NA
D: TRBD1
J: TRBJ1-1
V: TRBV7-2
length: 14
DNA: TGTGCCAGCAGCCCAGGACAGGGTCACACTGAAGCTTTCTTT
CDR3: CASSPGQGHTEAFF

size: NA
D: TRBD1
J: TRBJ2-5
V: TRBV6-6
length: 16
DNA: TGTGCCAGCAGTTACGTCTGGACAGGTGAACAAGAGACCCAGTACTTC
CDR3: CASSYVWTGEQETQYF

size: NA
D: NA
J: TRBJ1-5
V: TRBV7-8
length: 13
DNA: TGTGCCAGCAGCTTAGCCCCTACCGCGTCCCAGCATTTT
CDR3: CASSLAPTASQHF

size: NA
D: TRBD1
J: TRBJ1-2
V: TRBV7-9
length: 13
DNA: TGTGCCAGCGGCTCATGGGACAGGGGCGGCTACACCTTC
CDR3: CASGSWDRGGYTF

size: NA
D: NA
J: TRBJ2-3
V: TRBV7-9
length: 15
DNA: TGTGCCAGCAGCTCGGATGGAAAGAGGACAGATACGCAGTATTTT
CDR3: CASSSDGKRTDTQYF

size: NA
D: NA
J: TRBJ1-6
V: TRBV5-1
length: 13
DNA: TGCGCCAGCAGCTGGGGGGGAGACTCACCCCTCCACTTT
CDR3: CASSWGGDSPLHF

size: NA
D: NA
J: TRBJ1-5
V: TRBV2
length: 14
DNA: TGTGCCAGCAGTGACCGGACAGCCCTCGAGCCCCAGCATTTT
CDR3: CASSDRTALEPQHF

size: NA
D: TRBD1
J: TRBJ1-4
V: TRBV28
length: 17
DNA: TGTGCCAGCAGTTCCGGAGACAGGGGGCTGACTAATGAAAAACTGTTTTTT
CDR3: CASSSGDRGLTNEKLFF

size: NA
D: NA
J: TRBJ2-5
V: TRBV5-4
length: 15
DNA: TGTGCCAGCAGCTTGGTTGTGGCGGGCCAAGAGACCCAGTACTTC
CDR3: CASSLVVAGQETQYF

size: NA
D: NA
J: TRBJ1-1
V: TRBV5-1
length: 14
DNA: TGCGCCAGCAGCCTGGAAGCGGGCCGGGGGGAAGCTTTCTTT
CDR3: CASSLEAGRGEAFF

size: NA
D: TRBD1
J: TRBJ1-4
V: TRBV29-1
length: 13
DNA: TGCAGCGGGAGACGACAGGGCAGTGAAAAACTGTTTTTT
CDR3: CSGRRQGSEKLFF

size: NA
D: NA
J: TRBJ2-7
V: TRBV12-3/TRBV12-4
length: 12
DNA: TGTGCCAGCAGTTTTAGGGGTTACGAGCAGTACTTC
CDR3: CASSFRGYEQYF

size: NA
D: TRBD1
J: TRBJ2-1
V: TRBV19
length: 14
DNA: TGTGCCAGTAGTTCCCCGGGACAGGGGCTAGAGCAGTTCTTC
CDR3: CASSSPGQGLEQFF

size: few
D: NA
J: TRBJ1-1
V: TRBV5-1
length: 14
DNA: TGCGCCAGCAGCCTCGCGGCGCATAAGACTGAAGCTTTCTTT
CDR3: CASSLAAHKTEAFF

size: once
D: TRBD2
J: TRBJ2-3
V: TRBV7-3
length: 12
DNA: TGTGCCAGCAGCTCCGGGGGGGATACGCAGTATTTT
CDR3: CASSSGGDTQYF

size: NA
D: NA
J: TRBJ1-1
V: TRBV6-5
length: 15
DNA: TGTGCCAGCAGTTACTCGGGACGGGGGGGAACTGAAGCTTTCTTT
CDR3: CASSYSGRGGTEAFF

size: few
D: NA
J: TRBJ1-4
V: TRBV5-1
length: 12
DNA: TGCGCCAGCAGCTTGGCGGGGGAAAAACTGTTTTTT
CDR3: CASSLAGEKLFF

size: NA
D: NA
J: TRBJ1-1
V: TRBV5-4
length: 13
DNA: TGTGCCAGCAGGGGACAAGTGAACACTGAAGCTTTCTTT
CDR3: CASRGQVNTEAFF

size: few
D: TRBD1
J: TRBJ1-2
V: TRBV14
length: 14
DNA: TGTGCCAGCAGCCGGGACAGGGCGTTTTCTGGCTACACCTTC
CDR3: CASSRDRAFSGYTF

size: NA
D: TRBD2
J: TRBJ2-1
V: TRBV6-2/TRBV6-3
length: 15
DNA: TGTGCCAGCAGTAGGCTAGCGGGAGGTAGCAATGAGCAGTTCTTC
CDR3: CASSRLAGGSNEQFF

size: NA
D: NA
J: TRBJ1-6
V: TRBV6-6
length: 15
DNA: TGTGCCAGCACTCTAGGGGGCTCCTATAATTCACCCCTCCACTTT
CDR3: CASTLGGSYNSPLHF

size: NA
D: NA
J: TRBJ1-2
V: TRBV18
length: 14
DNA: TGTGCCAGCTCACCCCAAGGGGGGGCTGGAGGCTACACCTTC
CDR3: CASSPQGGAGGYTF

size: NA
D: TRBD2
J: TRBJ2-2
V: TRBV9
length: 17
DNA: TGTGCCAGCAGCGTCCCAGGACTAGCGGGAGCCACCGGGGAGCTGTTTTTT
CDR3: CASSVPGLAGATGELFF

size: NA
D: NA
J: TRBJ1-6
V: TRBV6-6
length: 15
DNA: TGTGCCAGCAGTTACTCGAGTCAGGGCAGCTCACCCCTCCACTTT
CDR3: CASSYSSQGSSPLHF

size: NA
D: NA
J: TRBJ2-7
V: TRBV5-5
length: 13
DNA: TGTGCCAGCACCACCCTTCAGGGGAACGAGCAGTACTTC
CDR3: CASTTLQGNEQYF

size: NA
D: NA
J: TRBJ2-3
V: TRBV19
length: 13
DNA: TGTGCCAGTACGGGGGACGGCACAGATACGCAGTATTTT
CDR3: CASTGDGTDTQYF

size: once
D: TRBD2
J: TRBJ2-1
V: TRBV6-4
length: 19
DNA: TGTGCCAGCAGTGACTCGATCGGGGGGGCTCCCTTCTCCTACAATGAGCAGTTCTTC
CDR3: CASSDSIGGAPFSYNEQFF

size: NA
D: TRBD1
J: TRBJ2-5
V: TRBV5-4
length: 16
DNA: TGTGCCAGCAGCTTGGGTGGGACAGGGGGCTGGGAGACCCAGTACTTC
CDR3: CASSLGGTGGWETQYF

size: NA
D: TRBD1
J: TRBJ1-2
V: TRBV30
length: 13
DNA: TGTGCCTGGAGTGGGACAGGGACGTATGGCTACACCTTC
CDR3: CAWSGTGTYGYTF

size: NA
D: NA
J: TRBJ2-7
V: TRBV29-1
length: 13
DNA: TGCAGCGTTGGTCTAAGGACGGCGGGGGAGCAGTACTTC
CDR3: CSVGLRTAGEQYF

size: NA
D: TRBD2
J: TRBJ2-1
V: TRBV7-2
length: 14
DNA: TGTGCCAGCAGCTTAGCGTGGGGGGGGAATGAGCAGTTCTTC
CDR3: CASSLAWGGNEQFF

size: NA
D: TRBD2
J: TRBJ2-7
V: TRBV6-2/TRBV6-3
length: 16
DNA: TGTGCCAGCAGTTACCGCATGACTAGCGGGACCTACGAGCAGTACTTC
CDR3: CASSYRMTSGTYEQYF

size: NA
D: TRBD1
J: TRBJ1-1
V: TRBV4-3
length: 15
DNA: TGCGCCAGCAGCCACACCCGACAGGGGGCTACTGAAGCTTTCTTT
CDR3: CASSHTRQGATEAFF